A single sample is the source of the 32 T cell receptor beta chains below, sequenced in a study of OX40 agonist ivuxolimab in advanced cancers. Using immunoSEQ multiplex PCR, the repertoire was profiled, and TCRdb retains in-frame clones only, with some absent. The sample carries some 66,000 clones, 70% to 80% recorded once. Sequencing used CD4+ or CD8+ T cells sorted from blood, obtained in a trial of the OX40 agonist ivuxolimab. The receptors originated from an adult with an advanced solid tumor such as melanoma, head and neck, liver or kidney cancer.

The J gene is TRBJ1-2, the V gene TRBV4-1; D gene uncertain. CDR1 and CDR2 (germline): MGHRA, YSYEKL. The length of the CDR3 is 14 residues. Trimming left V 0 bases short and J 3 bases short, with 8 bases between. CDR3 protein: CASSQEREDYGYTF. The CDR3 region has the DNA TGCGCCAGCAGCCAAGAACGGGAGGACTATGGCTACACCTTC.

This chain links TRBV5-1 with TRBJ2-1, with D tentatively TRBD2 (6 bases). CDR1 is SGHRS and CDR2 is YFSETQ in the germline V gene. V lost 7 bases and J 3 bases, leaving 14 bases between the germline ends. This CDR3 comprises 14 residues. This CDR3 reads CASERSGSYNEQFF. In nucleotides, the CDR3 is TGCGCCAGCGAGAGGTCCGGGAGCTACAATGAGCAGTTCTTC.

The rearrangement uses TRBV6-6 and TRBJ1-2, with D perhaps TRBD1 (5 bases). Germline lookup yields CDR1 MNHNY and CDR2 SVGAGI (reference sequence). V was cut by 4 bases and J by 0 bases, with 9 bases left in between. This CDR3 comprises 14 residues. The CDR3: CASSSEGTNYGYTF. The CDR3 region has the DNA TGTGCCAGCAGTTCTGAGGGGACTAACTATGGCTACACCTTC.

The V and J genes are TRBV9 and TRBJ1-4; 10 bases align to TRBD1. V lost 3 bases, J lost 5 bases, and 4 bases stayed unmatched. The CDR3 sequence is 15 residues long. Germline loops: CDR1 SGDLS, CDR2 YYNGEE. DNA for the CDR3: TGTGCCAGCAGCGATCCGGGACAGGGGAATGAAAAACTGTTTTTT. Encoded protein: CASSDPGQGNEKLFF.

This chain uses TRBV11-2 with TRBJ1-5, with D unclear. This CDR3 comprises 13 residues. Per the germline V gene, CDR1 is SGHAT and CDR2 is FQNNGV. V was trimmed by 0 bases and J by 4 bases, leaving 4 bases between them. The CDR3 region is CASSLDSNQPQHF. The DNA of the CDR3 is TGTGCCAGCAGCTTAGATTCAAATCAGCCCCAGCATTTT.

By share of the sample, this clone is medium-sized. CDR3 bases: TGTGCCAGCAGCTCCGGGCCCGAGCTATATGGCTACACCTTC. Its protein is CASSSGPELYGYTF. The rearrangement links TRBV28 to TRBJ1-2; D gene uncertain. The V and J ends lost 6 bases and 5 bases respectively, with 16 bases between them. The CDR3 contains 14 residues. Germline CDR1 and CDR2: MDHEN and SYDVKM.

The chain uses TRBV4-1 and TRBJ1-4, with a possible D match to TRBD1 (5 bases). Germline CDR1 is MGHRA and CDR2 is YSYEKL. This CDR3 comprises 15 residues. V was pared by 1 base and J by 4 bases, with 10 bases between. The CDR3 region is CASSQGRDHNEKLFF. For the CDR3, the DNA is TGCGCCAGCAGCCAAGGCAGGGATCATAATGAAAAACTGTTTTTT.

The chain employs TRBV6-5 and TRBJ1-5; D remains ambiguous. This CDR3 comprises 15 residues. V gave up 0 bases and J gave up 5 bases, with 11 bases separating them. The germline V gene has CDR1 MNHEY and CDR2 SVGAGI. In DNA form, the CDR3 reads TGTGCCAGCAGTTACTCTACCCTTGGCGATCAGCCCCAGCATTTT. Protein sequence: CASSYSTLGDQPQHF.

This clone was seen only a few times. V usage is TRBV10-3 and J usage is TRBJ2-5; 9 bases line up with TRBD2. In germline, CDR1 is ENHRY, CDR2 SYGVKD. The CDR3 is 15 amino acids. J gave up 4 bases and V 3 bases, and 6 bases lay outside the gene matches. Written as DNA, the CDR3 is TGTGCCATCAGTGAAGGCGGGGGGGCTTTAGAGACCCAGTACTTC. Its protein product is CAISEGGGALETQYF.

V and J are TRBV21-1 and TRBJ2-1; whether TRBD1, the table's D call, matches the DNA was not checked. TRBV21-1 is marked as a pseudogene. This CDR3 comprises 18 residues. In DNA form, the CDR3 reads TGTGCCAGCAGCAAAGACCCAGGACAGGGGATTTATCGCAATGAGCAGTTCTTC. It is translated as CASSKDPGQGIYRNEQFF.

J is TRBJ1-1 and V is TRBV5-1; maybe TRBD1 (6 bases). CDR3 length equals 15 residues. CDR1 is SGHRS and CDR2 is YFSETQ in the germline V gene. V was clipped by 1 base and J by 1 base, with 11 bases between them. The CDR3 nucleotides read TGCGCCAGCAGCTTGCGGGGGGCGCGGAACACTGAAGCTTTCTTT. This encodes CASSLRGARNTEAFF. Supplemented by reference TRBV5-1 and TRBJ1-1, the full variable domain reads KAGVTQTPRYLIKTRGQQVTLSCSPISGHRSVSWYQQTPGQGLQFLFEYFSETQRNKGNFPGRFSGRQFSNSRSEMNVSTLELGDSALYLCASSLRGARNTEAFFGQGTRLTVV.

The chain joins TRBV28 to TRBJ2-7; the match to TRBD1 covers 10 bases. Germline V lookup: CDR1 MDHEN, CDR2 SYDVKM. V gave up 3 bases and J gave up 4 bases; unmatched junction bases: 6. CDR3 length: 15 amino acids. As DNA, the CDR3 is TGTGCCAGCAGTTTCCTGGACAGGGGGGTATACGAGCAGTACTTC. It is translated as CASSFLDRGVYEQYF.

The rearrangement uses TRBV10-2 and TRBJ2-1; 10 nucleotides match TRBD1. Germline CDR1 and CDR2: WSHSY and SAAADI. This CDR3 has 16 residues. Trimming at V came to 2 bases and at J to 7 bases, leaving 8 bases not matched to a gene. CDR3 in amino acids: CASSEPPGQGRNEQFF. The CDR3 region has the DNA TGCGCCAGCAGTGAGCCGCCGGGACAGGGGAGGAATGAGCAGTTCTTC.

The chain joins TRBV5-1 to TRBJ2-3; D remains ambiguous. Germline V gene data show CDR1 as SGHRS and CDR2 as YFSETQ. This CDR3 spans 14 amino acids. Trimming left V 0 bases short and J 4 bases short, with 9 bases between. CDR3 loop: CASSLAWAADTQYF. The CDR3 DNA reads TGCGCCAGCAGCTTGGCCTGGGCAGCAGATACGCAGTATTTT.

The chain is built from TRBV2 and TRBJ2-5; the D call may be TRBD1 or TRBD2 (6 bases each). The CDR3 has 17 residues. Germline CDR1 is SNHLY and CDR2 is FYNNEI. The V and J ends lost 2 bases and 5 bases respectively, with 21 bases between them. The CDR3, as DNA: TGTGCCAGCAGTGAAACACGATGGGGGGCGCGTACGGAGACCCAGTACTTC. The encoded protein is CASSETRWGARTETQYF.

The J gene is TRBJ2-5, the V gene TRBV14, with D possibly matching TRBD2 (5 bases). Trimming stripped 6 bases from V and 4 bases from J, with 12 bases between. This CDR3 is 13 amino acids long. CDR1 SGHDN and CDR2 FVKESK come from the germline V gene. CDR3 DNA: TGTGCCAGCAGTCCGACCCGGGGAGAGACCCAGTACTTC. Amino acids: CASSPTRGETQYF.

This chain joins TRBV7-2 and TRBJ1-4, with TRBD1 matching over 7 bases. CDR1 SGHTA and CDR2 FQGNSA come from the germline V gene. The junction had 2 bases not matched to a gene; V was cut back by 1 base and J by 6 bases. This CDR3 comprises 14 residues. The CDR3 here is CASSLVGTDEKLFF. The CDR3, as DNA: TGTGCCAGCAGCTTAGTCGGGACAGATGAAAAACTGTTTTTT.

The CDR3 nucleotides read TGTGCCAGCATTCGGGGGCGACCGCAAGAGACCCAGTACTTC. This translates into CASIRGRPQETQYF. The chain joins TRBV2 to TRBJ2-5; possibly TRBD1 or TRBD2 for D (6 bases each). The CDR3 has 14 amino acids. Trimming took off 7 bases at V and 2 bases at J, with 14 bases between the two ends. Germline lookup yields CDR1 SNHLY and CDR2 FYNNEI.

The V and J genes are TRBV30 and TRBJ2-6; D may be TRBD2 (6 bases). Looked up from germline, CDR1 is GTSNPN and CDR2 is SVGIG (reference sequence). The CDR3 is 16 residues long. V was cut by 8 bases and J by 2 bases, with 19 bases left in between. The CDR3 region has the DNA TGTGCCCGAGCGGGCAGGCTGGGAACTGGGGCCAACGTCCTGACTTTC. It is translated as CARAGRLGTGANVLTF. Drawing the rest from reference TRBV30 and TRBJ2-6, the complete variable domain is SQTIHQWPATLVQPVGSPLSLECTVEGTSNPNLYWYRQAAGRGLQLLFYSVGIGQISSEVPQNLSASRPQDRQFILSSKKLLLSDSGFYLCARAGRLGTGANVLTFGAGSRLTVL.

DNA of the CDR3: TGCAGTGCTAGAGCAATCGAGACCCAGTACTTC. Protein sequence: CSARAIETQYF. This chain uses TRBV20-1 with TRBJ2-5; D remains unclear. Germline CDR1 reads DFQATT; CDR2 reads SNEGSKA (reference sequence). The CDR3 length is 11 residues. With 1 base removed from V and 5 bases from J, the gap between germline ends came to 5 bases.

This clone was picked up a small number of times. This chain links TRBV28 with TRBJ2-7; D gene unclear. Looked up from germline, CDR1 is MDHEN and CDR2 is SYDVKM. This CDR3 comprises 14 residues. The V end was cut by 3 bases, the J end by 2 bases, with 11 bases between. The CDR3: CASSLGGGPYEQYF. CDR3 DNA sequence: TGTGCCAGCAGTTTGGGTGGCGGTCCCTACGAGCAGTACTTC.

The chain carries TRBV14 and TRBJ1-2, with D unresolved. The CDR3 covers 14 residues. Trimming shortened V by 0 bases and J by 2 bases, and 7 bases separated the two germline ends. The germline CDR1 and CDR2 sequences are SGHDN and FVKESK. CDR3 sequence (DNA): TGTGCCAGCAGCCAAGAGAGACTCAACTATGGCTACACCTTC. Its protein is CASSQERLNYGYTF.

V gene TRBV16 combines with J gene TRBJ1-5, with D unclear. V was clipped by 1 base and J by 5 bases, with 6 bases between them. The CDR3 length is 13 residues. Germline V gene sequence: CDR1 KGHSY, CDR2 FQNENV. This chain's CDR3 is CASSQFLDQPQHF. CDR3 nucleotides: TGTGCCAGCAGCCAATTTTTAGATCAGCCCCAGCATTTT.

The CDR3 DNA reads TGTGCCAGCAGTGAAGTGGATGACAGCTACTATGGCTACACCTTC. Protein: CASSEVDDSYYGYTF. The gene calls are TRBV6-1 and TRBJ1-2, with D perhaps matching TRBD1 (5 bases). There are 15 residues in the CDR3. CDR1 is MNHNS, CDR2 SASEGT, per germline. Trimming pared 1 base from V and 3 bases from J, leaving 12 bases between.

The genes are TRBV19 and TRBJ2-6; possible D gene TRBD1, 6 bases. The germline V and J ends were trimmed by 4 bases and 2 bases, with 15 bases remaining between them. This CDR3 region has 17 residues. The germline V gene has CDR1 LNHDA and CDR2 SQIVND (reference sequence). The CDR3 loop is CASSTHGQPPGANVLTF. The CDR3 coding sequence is TGTGCCAGTAGTACCCACGGACAGCCACCTGGGGCCAACGTCCTGACTTTC.

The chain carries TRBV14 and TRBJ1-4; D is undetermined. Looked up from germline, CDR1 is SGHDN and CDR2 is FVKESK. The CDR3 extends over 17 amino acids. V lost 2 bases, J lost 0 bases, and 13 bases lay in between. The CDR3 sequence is CASSQQTNTATNEKLFF. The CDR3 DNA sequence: TGTGCCAGCAGCCAACAAACCAACACCGCAACTAATGAAAAACTGTTTTTT.

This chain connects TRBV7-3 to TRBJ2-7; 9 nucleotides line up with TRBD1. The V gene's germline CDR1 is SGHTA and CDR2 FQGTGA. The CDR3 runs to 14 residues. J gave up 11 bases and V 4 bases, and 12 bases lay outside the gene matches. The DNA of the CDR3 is TGTGCCAGCAGCTCACAGGGGGCCTTAGACCAAAAGTACTTC. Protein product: CASSSQGALDQKYF.

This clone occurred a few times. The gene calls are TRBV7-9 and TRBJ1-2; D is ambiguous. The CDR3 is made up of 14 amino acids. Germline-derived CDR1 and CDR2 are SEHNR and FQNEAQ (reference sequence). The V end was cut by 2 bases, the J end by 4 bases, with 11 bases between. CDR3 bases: TGTGCCAGCAGCTTACTAGCCGGGATCTATGGCTACACCTTC. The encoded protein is CASSLLAGIYGYTF.

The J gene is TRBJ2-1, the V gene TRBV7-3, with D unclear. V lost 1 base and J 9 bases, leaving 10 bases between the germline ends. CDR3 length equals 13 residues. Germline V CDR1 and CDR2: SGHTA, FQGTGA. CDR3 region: CASSLMGQSEQFF. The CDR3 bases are TGTGCCAGCAGCTTAATGGGTCAGAGTGAGCAGTTCTTC.

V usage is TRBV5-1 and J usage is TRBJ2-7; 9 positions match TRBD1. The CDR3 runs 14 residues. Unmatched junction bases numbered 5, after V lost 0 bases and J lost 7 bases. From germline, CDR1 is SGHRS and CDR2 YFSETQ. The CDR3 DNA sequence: TGCGCCAGCAGCTTGGAGGGACAGGGTCAAGAGCAGTACTTC. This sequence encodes CASSLEGQGQEQYF.

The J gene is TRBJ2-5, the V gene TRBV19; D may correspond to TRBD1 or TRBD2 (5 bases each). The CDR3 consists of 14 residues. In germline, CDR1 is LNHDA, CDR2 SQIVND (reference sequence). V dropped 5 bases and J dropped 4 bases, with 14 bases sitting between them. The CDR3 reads CASSPRGEGETQYF. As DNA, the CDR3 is TGTGCCAGTAGTCCGAGGGGAGAGGGAGAGACCCAGTACTTC.

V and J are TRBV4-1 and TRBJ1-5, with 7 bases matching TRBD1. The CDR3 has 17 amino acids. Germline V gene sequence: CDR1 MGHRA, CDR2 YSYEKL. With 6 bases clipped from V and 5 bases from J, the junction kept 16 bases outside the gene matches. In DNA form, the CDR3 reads TGCGCCAGCAGTCCGTCACGACCAGACAGGGCCCATCAGCCCCAGCATTTT. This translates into CASSPSRPDRAHQPQHF.